The rows below give T cell receptor beta chains drawn from one sample of a study of patients and donors after allogeneic stem cell transplantation. TCRdb re-analysed the RT-PCR reads in MiXCR, keeping a single row per CDR3 protein. Of about a million distinct CDR3 sequences in the sample, about a sixth were seen once. Sequencing input: blood, either unsorted or a sorted T cell fraction (not recorded which). The receptors here all came from a human donor who was either an allogeneic HSCT recipient or a stem cell or donor lymphocyte infusion donor (not recorded which). It is not recorded whose cells these are; they may come from a transplant donor. CDR3s leave out the opening cysteine and the closing phenylalanine or tryptophan. Each record gives: V gene, clone size, D gene, CDR3 protein. The D gene is left open where the match is weak. Not all rows give a size; the values are once, few, many and, for expanded clones, a class.

>TRBV12-3/TRBV12-4|-|TRBD1
ASSPRQGTNS
>TRBV5-1|-|TRBD1
ASSLGQGNNGYT
>TRBV9|few|-
ASSVAWDVYEQY
>TRBV7-9|-|TRBD1
ASSTPGQGRGGYT
>TRBV20-1|-|-
SATTETEAF
>TRBV9|-|-
ASSALRDTYEQY
>TRBV3-1|-|-
ASSQEPQGVLAKNIQY
>TRBV4-2|few|-
ASSQDERGGGYT
>TRBV20-1|-|-
SARIVGAPQNTDTQY
>TRBV4-1|few|-
ASGTAGMNTEAF
>TRBV5-1|few|-
ASSSPGGDAYEQY
>TRBV7-3|-|-
ASSPNPGPVYEQY
>TRBV20-1|few|TRBD1
SARDYGTGGTDYEQY
>TRBV6-5|few|-
ASSYSSQNTDTQY
>TRBV12-3/TRBV12-4|-|-
ASWRGGPTDTQY
>TRBV7-9|-|-
ASSSTDGFQETQY
>TRBV29-1|-|TRBD2
SVRLAGDPQVSYNEQF
>TRBV7-2|many|-
ASSLDASNQPQH
>TRBV9|few|-
ASSPRSLAEAF
>TRBV7-6|many|-
ASSLAFQWGGNTIY
>TRBV5-1|-|-
ASRARTALLRDTGELF
>TRBV27|few|TRBD2
ASSLLGTSGGSYNEQF
>TRBV29-1|few|-
SVDRENTGELF
>TRBV11-2|-|-
ASSSGRKSNEKLF
>TRBV4-1|-|-
ASSLAVGEGNTIY
>TRBV6-1|-|-
ASSRQAANEAF
>TRBV6-5|-|-
ASSYSGGYSPLH
>TRBV3-1|-|-
ASSPGRAEKLF
>TRBV6-1|few|-
ASSASLGQETQY
>TRBV12-3/TRBV12-4|-|TRBD2
ASSLTSGREDTQY
>TRBV12-3/TRBV12-4|-|TRBD1
ASSPGGTRPQH
>TRBV4-2|-|TRBD2
ASSPTAGLAGGSYEQY
>TRBV29-1|few|-
SVVSPLGGWETQY
>TRBV12-3/TRBV12-4|few|-
ASSLARGSEQF
>TRBV11-2|-|-
ASSSPLRESLAKNIQY
>TRBV6-1|-|-
ASVWGHYYGYT
>TRBV5-1|-|-
ASSLGILVSSYEQY
>TRBV5-1|-|-
ASSLKGVGEQF
>TRBV2|-|-
ARKPDTQY
>TRBV18|once|-
ASSPHPPWDGTYGYT
>TRBV24-1|-|-
ATSDRAGNGYT
>TRBV25-1|-|-
ASSEYKSSRYT
>TRBV12-3/TRBV12-4|-|-
ASSFLQSTDTQY
>TRBV7-2|-|-
ASSFLNTDQPQH
>TRBV10-3|once|-
AISATSLNYGYT
>TRBV7-8|few|-
ASSLRDSISYEQY
>TRBV6-5|-|-
ASSYQQGIGTDTQY
>TRBV5-5|few|TRBD1
ASSTSDRVTGELF
>TRBV12-3/TRBV12-4|-|TRBD2
ASNLASGKQETQY
>TRBV5-1|many|-
ASSLVGGSGTEAF
>TRBV9|few|-
ASSVEGAGRNEQF
>TRBV3-1|-|-
ASSQVLAEGSYEQY
>TRBV12-3/TRBV12-4|few|-
ASSLALLTGELF
>TRBV24-1|few|-
ATSDRVEKNNEQF
>TRBV5-1|-|-
ASSSGGRSTSYEQY
>TRBV29-1|-|-
SVSRSLYEQY
>TRBV4-3|-|-
ASSQQTQRNTEAF
>TRBV7-9|few|-
ASSLRTATVNTEAF
>TRBV2|few|-
ASAQGDNSNQPQH